This entry lists 15 T cell receptor beta chains sequenced from one sample in a study of shared clonotypes between healthy human individuals. Clones were sequenced by immunoSEQ multiplex PCR, and TCRdb holds only the in-frame ones, with some missing. The sample lists hundreds of thousands of clones, around 79% occurring once. Source material: PBMCs. Receptor source: a woman between 40 and 50 years old in good health. Some clones in this sample may be carry-over from other donors' samples.

J is TRBJ1-4 and V is TRBV5-1, with 8 bases that match TRBD1. CDR1 is SGHRS, CDR2 YFSETQ, per germline. V was clipped by 0 bases and J by 4 bases; unmatched bases: 2. The CDR3 covers 15 residues. The CDR3 sequence: CASSLAGQDNEKLFF. In DNA, the CDR3 is TGCGCCAGCAGCTTGGCGGGACAGGATAATGAAAAACTGTTTTTT.

CDR3 in amino acids: CASSTRGAGVDTGELFF. CDR3 nucleotides: TGTGCCAGCAGCACCCGGGGAGCGGGAGTGGACACCGGGGAGCTGTTTTTT. The rearrangement joins TRBV9 to TRBJ2-2; 8 bases agree with TRBD2. Germline V gives CDR1 SGDLS, CDR2 YYNGEE. J lost 3 bases, V lost 4 bases, and 11 bases had no gene match. The CDR3 contains 17 residues.

This clone was recorded once. This chain uses TRBV7-6 with TRBJ2-3, with D perhaps matching TRBD2 (5 bases). From germline, CDR1 is SGHVS and CDR2 FNYEAQ. The V end lost 5 bases, the J end lost 6 bases, and 12 bases lay between the germline ends. There are 13 residues in the CDR3. The CDR3 DNA reads as TGTGCCAGCAGCCCCGGGATGGGGGATACGCAGTATTTT. Translating it yields CASSPGMGDTQYF. Combining the CDR3 with reference TRBV7-6 and TRBJ2-3 gives the whole variable domain GAGVSQSPRYKVTKRGQDVALRCDPISGHVSLYWYRQALGQGPEFLTYFNYEAQQDKSGLPNDRFSAERPEGSISTLTIQRTEQRDSAMYRCASSPGMGDTQYFGPGTRLTVL.

The V and J genes are TRBV15 and TRBJ2-7; perhaps D is TRBD1 or TRBD2 (5 bases each). The CDR3 spans 14 residues. Germline loops: CDR1 LNHNV, CDR2 YYDKDF (reference sequence). Trimming took off 5 bases at V and 6 bases at J, with 17 bases between the two ends. As DNA, the CDR3 is TGTGCCACCAGCCGACCAGGGAGCGCCGGCGAGCAGTACTTC. Translating gives CATSRPGSAGEQYF.

This clone was seen a few times. The chain is built from TRBV9 and TRBJ2-7; 7 bases are a match to TRBD1. Germline CDR1 is SGDLS and CDR2 is YYNGEE. The CDR3 totals 14 residues. The trim removed 3 bases at V and 6 bases at J, leaving 9 bases unmatched. The CDR3 here is CASSASGQFGEQYF. The CDR3 DNA is TGTGCCAGCAGCGCATCGGGACAGTTTGGCGAGCAGTACTTC.

A few counts support this clone. The rearrangement links TRBV15 to TRBJ2-5; no definite D call. Trimming took off 5 bases at V and 7 bases at J, with 14 bases between the two ends. The CDR3 consists of 13 residues. CDR1 is LNHNV, CDR2 YYDKDF, per germline (reference sequence). DNA of the CDR3: TGTGCCACCAGCGAACAGAGCCCGGGGACCCAGTACTTC. Translating gives CATSEQSPGTQYF.

As concerns this clone: The germline gene is not matched at one end of the junction; a read error may be the cause. The chain employs TRBV2 and TRBJ1-2; no firm D call. This CDR3 region has 14 residues. The germline V gene encodes CDR1 SNHLY and CDR2 FYNNEI. This CDR3 reads CTSHREGPNYGYTF. The CDR3 DNA sequence: TGTACCAGCCATCGGGAGGGCCCCAACTATGGCTACACCTTC.

In its sample, this clone was seen once. The V call is TRBV7-2, the J call TRBJ2-2; D might be TRBD1 or TRBD2, each matching 5 bases. Germline CDR1 SGHTA, CDR2 FQGNSA. The CDR3 extends over 14 amino acids. The V gene lost 3 bases and the J gene lost 4 bases, with 9 bases spanning the gap. The CDR3 DNA reads TGTGCCAGCAGCTTGGGACGGAGCACCGGGGAGCTGTTTTTT. Translated, it gives CASSLGRSTGELFF.

The chain uses TRBV5-4 and TRBJ2-7; TRBD1 matches at 9 bases. The junction had 12 bases not matched to a gene; V was cut back by 4 bases and J by 7 bases. Germline lookup yields CDR1 SGHNT and CDR2 YYREEE (reference sequence). The CDR3 runs 15 residues. This CDR3 is CASSPGQGPGAEQYF. The DNA of the CDR3 is TGTGCCAGCAGCCCGGGACAGGGACCGGGAGCGGAGCAGTACTTC. Complete variable domain (other parts from reference TRBV5-4 and TRBJ2-7): ETGVTQSPTHLIKTRGQQVTLRCSSQSGHNTVSWYQQALGQGPQFIFQYYREEENGRGNFPPRFSGLQFPNYSSELNVNALELDDSALYLCASSPGQGPGAEQYFGPGTRLTVT.

This clone came up a few times. Other DNA sequences in this specimen translate into the identical CDR3. The CDR3 bases are TGTGCCAGCAGCTTAGGGCCTCGGGCTTTCTTT. Residues: CASSLGPRAFF. This chain uses TRBV7-2 with TRBJ1-1; no clear D gene. V was shortened by 1 base and J by 11 bases, with 8 bases between the two germline ends. CDR1 is SGHTA and CDR2 is FQGNSA in the germline V gene. The CDR3 totals 11 residues. The full variable domain, rest sourced from reference TRBV7-2 and TRBJ1-1, is GAGVSQSPSNKVTEKGKDVELRCDPISGHTALYWYRQSLGQGLEFLIYFQGNSAPDKSGLPSDRFSAERTGGSVSTLTIQRTQQEDSAVYLCASSLGPRAFFGQGTRLTVV.

This chain links TRBV27 with TRBJ1-2; D uncertain. CDR1 is MNHEY and CDR2 is SMNVEV in the germline V gene (reference sequence). V lost 6 bases to trimming and J lost 4 bases, with 21 bases between them. This CDR3 region has 16 residues. In nucleotides, the CDR3 is TGTGCCAGCAGACCCGCCCCGGGAGCGTTAATCTATGGCTACACCTTC. As protein: CASRPAPGALIYGYTF.

Concerning this clone itself: This same CDR3 is encoded by further DNA sequences in the sample. This chain connects TRBV30 to TRBJ2-5; no reliable D call. Trimming cost V 0 bases and J 5 bases, with 7 bases left between them. Germline V CDR1 and CDR2: GTSNPN, SVGIG (reference sequence). There are 12 residues in the CDR3. CDR3 amino acids: CAWSVVGETQYF. CDR3 in DNA: TGTGCCTGGAGTGTCGTCGGGGAGACCCAGTACTTC.

The CDR3 protein is CAWSALDRDVETQYF. CDR3 DNA sequence: TGTGCCTGGAGTGCCCTGGACAGGGACGTGGAGACCCAGTACTTC. J is TRBJ2-5 and V is TRBV30, with 8 bases fitting TRBD1. This CDR3 has 15 amino acids. Trimming cost V 1 base and J 5 bases; bases outside gene matches: 9. CDR1 is GTSNPN and CDR2 is SVGIG in the germline V gene (reference sequence). The whole variable domain, remainder taken from reference TRBV30 and TRBJ2-5, is SQTIHQWPATLVQPVGSPLSLECTVEGTSNPNLYWYRQAAGRGLQLLFYSVGIGQISSEVPQNLSASRPQDRQFILSSKKLLLSDSGFYLCAWSALDRDVETQYFGPGTRLLVL.

This chain links TRBV5-5 with TRBJ1-1; the D gene is possibly TRBD1 (5 bases). Germline V CDR1 and CDR2: SGHKS, YYEKEE (reference sequence). V was trimmed by 5 bases and J by 0 bases, leaving 8 bases between them. CDR3 length: 13 residues. CDR3: CASSPGMNTEAFF. CDR3 DNA sequence: TGTGCCAGCAGTCCAGGGATGAACACTGAAGCTTTCTTT.

V gene TRBV14 combines with J gene TRBJ2-2; TRBD2 agrees at 14 bases. This CDR3 region has 16 residues. V dropped 4 bases and J dropped 6; count of bases not matched to a gene: 4. Looked up from germline, CDR1 is SGHDN and CDR2 is FVKESK. DNA of the CDR3: TGTGCCAGCAGCCTGGGGACTAGCGGGAGATCCGGGGAGCTGTTTTTT. Its protein is CASSLGTSGRSGELFF.